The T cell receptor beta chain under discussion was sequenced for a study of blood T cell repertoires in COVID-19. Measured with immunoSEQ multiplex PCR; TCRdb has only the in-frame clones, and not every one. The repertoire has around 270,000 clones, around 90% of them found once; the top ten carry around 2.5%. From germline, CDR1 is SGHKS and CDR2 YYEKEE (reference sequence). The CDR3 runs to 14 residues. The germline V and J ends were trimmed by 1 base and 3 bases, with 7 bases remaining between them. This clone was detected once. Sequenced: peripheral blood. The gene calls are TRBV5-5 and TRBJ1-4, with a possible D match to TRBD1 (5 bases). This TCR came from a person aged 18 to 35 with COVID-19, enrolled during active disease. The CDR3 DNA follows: TGTGCCAGCAGCTTGCAGGGTGCTAATGAAAAACTGTTTTTT. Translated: CASSLQGANEKLFF.